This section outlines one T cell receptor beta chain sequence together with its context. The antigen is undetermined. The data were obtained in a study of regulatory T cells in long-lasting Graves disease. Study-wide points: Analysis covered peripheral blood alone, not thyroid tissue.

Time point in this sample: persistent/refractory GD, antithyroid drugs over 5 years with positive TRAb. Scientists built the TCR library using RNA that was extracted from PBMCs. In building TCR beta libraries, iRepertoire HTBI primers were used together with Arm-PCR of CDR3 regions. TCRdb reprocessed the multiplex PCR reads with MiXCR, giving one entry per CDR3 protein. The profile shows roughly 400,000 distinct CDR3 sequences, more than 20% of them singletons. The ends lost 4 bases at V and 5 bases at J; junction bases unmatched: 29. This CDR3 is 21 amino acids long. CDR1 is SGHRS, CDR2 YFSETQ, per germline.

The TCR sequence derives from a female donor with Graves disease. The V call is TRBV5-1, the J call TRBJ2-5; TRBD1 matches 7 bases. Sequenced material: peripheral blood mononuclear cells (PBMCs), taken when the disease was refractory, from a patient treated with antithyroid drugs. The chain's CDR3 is CASSPMGQKIAPNGEWETQYF. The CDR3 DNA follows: TGCGCCAGCAGCCCCATGGGACAGAAGATAGCGCCTAATGGGGAATGGGAGACCCAGTACTTC.